This TCR beta chain stems from a study of blood T cell repertoires in COVID-19. This CDR3 spans 13 amino acids. The V end was cut by 4 bases, the J end by 6 bases, with 11 bases between. Germline V gene lookup returns CDR1 SGHRS and CDR2 YFSETQ. In the authors' workflow: Estimates of nucleated cell counts were drawn from the amplification of reference gene primers. Profiling relied on immunoSEQ multiplex PCR, and the TCRdb table lists in-frame clones only, not all of them. V, J and clone size are those of that table, while D and trimming were read from the DNA. Counted here are about 110,000 clones, about four fifths occurring once; the ten biggest clones make up approximately 4.1%.

This chain joins TRBV5-1 and TRBJ2-1; possible D gene TRBD2, 5 bases. The origin of this receptor is a woman between 70 and 85 years old with acute or convalescent COVID-19. The sequenced sample was peripheral blood. The CDR3 DNA sequence: TGCGCCAGCAGCACCCAACTAGGCAATGAGCAGTTCTTC. This encodes CASSTQLGNEQFF.